One sample yielded the 27 T cell receptor beta chains listed below, sequenced in a study of blood T cell repertoires in COVID-19. Profiled with immunoSEQ multiplex PCR; TCRdb holds only in-frame clones, not every one. The data show more than 95,000 clones, more than 75% seen once. The sequencing sample was made of peripheral blood. Every receptor here comes from a human donor in a cohort sampled during active COVID-19.

CDR3 coding DNA: TGTGCCAGCAGTTTTGAGGCTGCCCGGCATTTT. It encodes CASSFEAARHF. The rearrangement links TRBV28 to TRBJ1-5; D not resolved. V lost 3 bases and J lost 15, with 12 bases in between. In germline, CDR1 is MDHEN, CDR2 SYDVKM. The CDR3 consists of 11 residues.

The rearrangement uses TRBV5-1 and TRBJ2-1; D may be TRBD1 (5 bases). Trimming removed 6 bases at V and 0 bases at J, with 13 bases between. This CDR3 is built from 15 residues. Germline lookup yields CDR1 SGHRS and CDR2 YFSETQ. CDR3 in DNA: TGCGCCAGCACCCTACAGGCGAGCTCCTACAATGAGCAGTTCTTC. This gives the protein CASTLQASSYNEQFF.

The chain employs TRBV7-2 and TRBJ2-3, with 10 bases fitting TRBD2. V gave up 2 bases and J gave up 4 bases; unmatched junction bases: 3. Germline CDR1 SGHTA, CDR2 FQGNSA. There are 15 residues in the CDR3. The CDR3 is CASSLQAGGADTQYF. DNA of the CDR3: TGTGCCAGCAGCTTACAAGCGGGAGGGGCAGATACGCAGTATTTT.

V and J are TRBV5-1 and TRBJ2-5; no firm D call. Per the germline V gene, CDR1 is SGHRS and CDR2 is YFSETQ. The CDR3 is 16 amino acids. V was cut by 0 bases and J by 1 base, with 13 bases left in between. CDR3 protein: CASSLGARPGQETQYF. In nucleotides, the CDR3 is TGCGCCAGCAGCTTGGGTGCCAGACCGGGCCAAGAGACCCAGTACTTC.

This chain connects TRBV11-1 to TRBJ2-1; 7 bases match TRBD2. V shed 2 bases, J shed 1 base, and the junction held 5 bases outside the gene matches. This CDR3 is 16 amino acids long. Per the germline V gene, CDR1 is SGHAT and CDR2 is FQDESV (reference sequence). The CDR3 region is CASSLRGRRSYNEQFF. The CDR3 coding sequence is TGTGCCAGCAGCTTACGCGGGAGAAGGTCCTACAATGAGCAGTTCTTC.

This chain links TRBV5-8 with TRBJ2-3; the match to TRBD2 covers 10 bases. There are 16 residues in the CDR3. With 4 bases clipped from V and 5 bases from J, the junction kept 10 bases outside the gene matches. The germline V gene encodes CDR1 SGHTS and CDR2 YDEGEE. The CDR3 DNA reads TGTGCCAGCAGCATGTACGGACTAGCGGTCCGAGATACGCAGTATTTT. Its translation is CASSMYGLAVRDTQYF.

The rearrangement uses TRBV27 and TRBJ2-1, with D perhaps TRBD2 (6 bases). V dropped 3 bases and J dropped 0 bases, with 9 bases sitting between them. The length of the CDR3 is 15 residues. Germline V CDR1 and CDR2: MNHEY, SMNVEV (reference sequence). Here the CDR3 DNA reads TGTGCCAGCAGTTTTGGAGGGAGCTCCTACAATGAGCAGTTCTTC. Amino acids: CASSFGGSSYNEQFF.

CDR3 DNA sequence: TGCAGTGCTAGTCTAGCGGGAATCAATGAGCAGTTCTTC. It translates to CSASLAGINEQFF. This sequence joins TRBV20-1 and TRBJ2-1; 9 nucleotides agree with TRBD2. CDR1 is DFQATT, CDR2 SNEGSKA, per germline (reference sequence). The trim removed 3 bases at V and 6 bases at J, leaving 3 bases unmatched. CDR3 length equals 13 residues.

This rearrangement joins TRBV9 to TRBJ2-2; D is undetermined. The V end was cut by 1 base, the J end by 2 bases, with 9 bases between. The CDR3 has 15 amino acids. Germline CDR1 reads SGDLS; CDR2 reads YYNGEE. CDR3 sequence (DNA): TGTGCCAGCAGCGTAACTCCTACTAACACCGGGGAGCTGTTTTTT. Protein sequence: CASSVTPTNTGELFF.

V gene TRBV6-6 combines with J gene TRBJ2-7; 8 positions agree with TRBD2. V shed 6 bases, J shed 6 bases, and the junction held 7 bases outside the gene matches. CDR3 length: 13 amino acids. Germline lookup yields CDR1 MNHNY and CDR2 SVGAGI (reference sequence). In DNA form, the CDR3 reads TGTGCCAGCAGCAGAGCGGGAGTAATCGAGCAGTACTTC. Its translation: CASSRAGVIEQYF.

The CDR3 nucleotides read TGTGCCAGCACCCCGGGACAGAATAATCAGCCCCAGCATTTT. Encoded protein: CASTPGQNNQPQHF. This chain connects TRBV2 to TRBJ1-5, with TRBD1 matching 7 bases. V was pared by 7 bases and J by 4 bases, with 7 bases of the junction left unmatched. CDR3 size: 14 residues. In germline, CDR1 is SNHLY, CDR2 FYNNEI. Variable domain in full (rest from reference TRBV2 and TRBJ1-5): EPEVTQTPSHQVTQMGQEVILRCVPISNHLYFYWYRQILGQKVEFLVSFYNNEISEKSEIFDDQFSVERPDGSNFTLKIRSTKLEDSAMYFCASTPGQNNQPQHFGDGTRLSIL.

This chain links TRBV2 with TRBJ1-2; D unclear. The CDR3 totals 13 residues. V was trimmed by 4 bases and J by 4 bases, leaving 10 bases between them. In germline, CDR1 is SNHLY, CDR2 FYNNEI. The CDR3 DNA reads TGTGCCAGCAGTGGGACTAATGGCTATGGCTACACCTTC. This encodes CASSGTNGYGYTF.

The chain carries TRBV9 and TRBJ1-1; 8 bases map to TRBD1. V shed 4 bases and J 4 bases; nucleotides not matched to a gene: 6. The germline gives CDR1 SGDLS, CDR2 YYNGEE. The CDR3 extends over 14 amino acids. The CDR3 reads CASSPGQGGTEAFF. In nucleotides, the CDR3 is TGTGCCAGCAGCCCCGGACAGGGCGGCACTGAAGCTTTCTTT.

The chain joins TRBV18 to TRBJ1-1, with 8 bases identical to TRBD1. Trimming removed 4 bases from V and 5 bases from J; junction bases left unmatched: 15. Germline assignment: CDR1 KGHSH and CDR2 LQKENI. This CDR3 spans 17 amino acids. The CDR3: CASSLIGQGAWVTEAFF. CDR3 coding DNA: TGTGCCAGCTCACTTATCGGGCAGGGGGCCTGGGTGACTGAAGCTTTCTTT.

The rearrangement joins TRBV2 to TRBJ2-2; TRBD1 might be the D (6 bases). Germline assignment: CDR1 SNHLY and CDR2 FYNNEI. V lost 7 bases, J lost 7 bases, and 16 bases lay in between. This CDR3 is built from 14 residues. CDR3 in DNA: TGTGCCAGCACCGGACCACCACAGGGCGGGGAGCTGTTTTTT. Its translation: CASTGPPQGGELFF.

This chain joins TRBV28 and TRBJ2-3; D might be TRBD2 (5 bases). CDR1 and CDR2 from the germline V gene are MDHEN and SYDVKM. The length of the CDR3 is 14 residues. Trimming removed 5 bases from V and 3 bases from J, with 12 bases in between. CDR3 in amino acids: CASSVRAKTDTQYF. The CDR3 DNA reads as TGTGCCAGCAGTGTGAGGGCTAAGACAGATACGCAGTATTTT.

This clone was seen a few times. The chain has TRBV4-1 and TRBJ2-1; no firm D call. Trimming removed 5 bases at V and 0 bases at J, with 5 bases between. The CDR3 is 13 residues long. Germline V gene sequence: CDR1 MGHRA, CDR2 YSYEKL. The CDR3 region has the DNA TGCGCCAGCAGCTTTAGCTCCTACAATGAGCAGTTCTTC. This sequence encodes CASSFSSYNEQFF.

The chain has TRBV27 and TRBJ2-6; D is unclear. V lost 3 bases and J lost 0, with 9 bases in between. CDR1 and CDR2 from the germline V gene are MNHEY and SMNVEV (reference sequence). This CDR3 contains 16 residues. The CDR3 reads CASSFTASSGANVLTF. The CDR3 coding sequence is TGTGCCAGCAGTTTCACAGCCAGCTCTGGGGCCAACGTCCTGACTTTC. The variable domain in full, completed from reference TRBV27 and TRBJ2-6, reads EAQVTQNPRYLITVTGKKLTVTCSQNMNHEYMSWYRQDPGLGLRQIYYSMNVEVTDKGDVPEGYKVSRKEKRNFPLILESPSPNQTSLYFCASSFTASSGANVLTFGAGSRLTVL.

CDR3 DNA: TGCGCCAGCAGCCCCGGCTCCTACAATGAGCAGTTCTTC. Translation: CASSPGSYNEQFF. This chain connects TRBV5-1 to TRBJ2-1, with D hard to call. In germline, CDR1 is SGHRS, CDR2 YFSETQ. This CDR3 is built from 13 residues. V dropped 4 bases and J dropped 0 bases, with 5 bases sitting between them.

This chain joins TRBV5-6 and TRBJ2-7, with TRBD1 as a possible D gene (5 bases). Germline V lookup: CDR1 SGHDT, CDR2 YYEEEE. Between the trimmed V and J ends, which lost 3 bases and 3 bases, there was a span of 7 bases. This CDR3 contains 12 residues. The CDR3 bases are TGTGCCAGCAGCTACAGGCGCTACGAGCAGTACTTC. Protein sequence: CASSYRRYEQYF.

This clone was picked up one time. CDR3 amino acids: CATSDPSSGRLHEQFF. Here the CDR3 DNA reads TGTGCCACCAGTGATCCATCTAGCGGGAGGCTGCATGAGCAGTTCTTC. The genes are TRBV24-1 and TRBJ2-1; TRBD2 matches 11 bases. V lost 3 bases to trimming and J lost 8 bases; unmatched junction nucleotides: 8. Germline assignment: CDR1 KGHDR and CDR2 SFDVKD. This CDR3 spans 16 amino acids.

The V call is TRBV20-1, the J call TRBJ2-7, with D possibly being TRBD1 (5 bases). The CDR3 length is 17 residues. Germline CDR1 is DFQATT and CDR2 is SNEGSKA (reference sequence). V dropped 3 bases and J dropped 3 bases, with 24 bases sitting between them. CDR3 region: CSASFPRTLDFFYEQYF. CDR3 in DNA: TGCAGTGCTAGTTTTCCGCGGACACTCGATTTCTTCTACGAGCAGTACTTC.

This chain connects TRBV28 to TRBJ1-2, with 8 bases lining up with TRBD1. Germline V gene data show CDR1 as MDHEN and CDR2 as SYDVKM. The CDR3 consists of 14 residues. V lost 5 bases to trimming and J lost 6 bases; unmatched junction nucleotides: 8. The CDR3 is CASSVPNRGDGYTF. The CDR3 DNA sequence: TGTGCCAGCAGTGTGCCGAACAGGGGGGATGGCTACACCTTC.

The chain links TRBV7-2 to TRBJ2-2, with TRBD1 matching over 7 bases. Losses at the gene ends were 4 bases for V and 4 bases for J; bases not matched to a gene: 6. CDR3 length: 15 residues. Germline-derived CDR1 and CDR2 are SGHTA and FQGNSA. The CDR3 bases are TGTGCCAGCAGCTCTACAGGGGCGGGCACCGGGGAGCTGTTTTTT. Translated: CASSSTGAGTGELFF.

This sequence joins TRBV24-1 and TRBJ1-4; possible D gene TRBD1, 5 bases. Trimming shortened V by 3 bases and J by 3 bases, and 10 bases separated the two germline ends. The CDR3 loop spans 15 amino acids. CDR1 is KGHDR, CDR2 SFDVKD, per germline. CDR3 in amino acids: CATSDHRPPNEKLFF. In nucleotides, the CDR3 is TGTGCCACCAGTGATCACAGGCCCCCTAATGAAAAACTGTTTTTT.

V gene TRBV9 combines with J gene TRBJ2-1; D is unclear. This CDR3 has 12 amino acids. Trimming cost V 5 bases and J 7 bases, with 10 bases left between them. Germline CDR1 reads SGDLS; CDR2 reads YYNGEE. The CDR3 bases are TGTGCCAGCAGTTTTAGTATTAATGAGCAGTTCTTC. It encodes CASSFSINEQFF.

DNA of the CDR3: TGTGCTAGTGGTCCCCAGGAAACAGGGAACCCCTACGAGCAGTACTTC. This translates into CASGPQETGNPYEQYF. This sequence joins TRBV12-5 and TRBJ2-7, with a weak D call TRBD1 (6 bases). Germline CDR1 reads LGHNT; CDR2 reads FRNRAP. V was cut by 5 bases and J by 2 bases, with 19 bases left in between. The CDR3 is 16 amino acids.